This TCR beta chain stems from a study of CD8+ T cells in alopecia areata. Study-wide findings and caveats: TCRs were shared less clearly across patients than in mice, possibly for HLA-related reasons. Sequence data from scalp samples additionally include resident alphabeta T cells of normal skin. Researchers report lesional scalp, most notably alopecia totalis/universalis, outstripped normal scalp in clonality.

Sorting of PBMCs yielded the CD4+ and CD8+ T cells. The sequencing template was cDNA reverse transcribed from extracted RNA. Libraries were prepared by immunoSEQ multiplex PCR; TCRdb keeps only in-frame clonotypes and omits some of them. This sample carries 100,000 to 130,000 clones, approximately 59% of them seen once, and the ten largest clones take roughly 19%. As to this clone: Its antigen is not identified.

The CDR3 runs 15 residues. The V end lost 10 bases, the J end lost 6 bases, and 21 bases lay between the germline ends. Germline V gene lookup returns CDR1 MDHEN and CDR2 SYDVKM. This chain connects TRBV28 to TRBJ2-2; no clear D. The sequence came from a human donor in good health. Sequences were obtained from CD8+ T cells sorted from blood. The DNA for the CDR3 is TGTGCCATAACCCCAGGATCAAGAACGCCCGGGGAGCTGTTTTTT. Translated, it gives CAITPGSRTPGELFF.